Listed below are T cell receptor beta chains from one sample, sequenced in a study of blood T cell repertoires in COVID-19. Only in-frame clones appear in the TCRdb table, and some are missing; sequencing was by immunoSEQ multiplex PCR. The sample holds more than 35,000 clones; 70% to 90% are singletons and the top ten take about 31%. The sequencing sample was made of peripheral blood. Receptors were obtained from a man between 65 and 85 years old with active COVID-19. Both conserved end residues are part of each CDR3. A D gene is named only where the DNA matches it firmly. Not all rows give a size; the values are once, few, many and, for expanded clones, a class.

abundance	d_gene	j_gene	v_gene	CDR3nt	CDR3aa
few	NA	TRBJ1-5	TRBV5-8	TGTGCCAGCAGCACCGGGGAGGGCGGTCAGCCCCAGCATTTT	CASSTGEGGQPQHF
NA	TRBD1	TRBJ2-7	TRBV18	TGTGCCAGCGGACCGGGACAGGGGGCAAACGAGCAGTACTTC	CASGPGQGANEQYF
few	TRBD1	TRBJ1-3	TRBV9	TGTGCCAGCAGCGTAGCGGGGGGGACAGGGCGTATTGGAAACACCATATATTTT	CASSVAGGTGRIGNTIYF
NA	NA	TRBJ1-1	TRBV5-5	TGTGCCAGCAGCTTAGGAGGGCTCCCTGAAGCTTTCTTT	CASSLGGLPEAFF
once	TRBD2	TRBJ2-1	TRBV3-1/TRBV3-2	TGTGCCGTCGTGTCTGCGGGGGTGCCCTCGGATGAGCAGTTCTTC	CAVVSAGVPSDEQFF
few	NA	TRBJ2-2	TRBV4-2	TGTGCCAGCAGCCGCAACAGGGTTGGCGGGGAGCTGTTTTTT	CASSRNRVGGELFF
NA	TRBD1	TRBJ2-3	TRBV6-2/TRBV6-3	TGTGCCAGCAGTTACTGGCGGGACAGGGGGTCAGATACGCAGTATTTT	CASSYWRDRGSDTQYF
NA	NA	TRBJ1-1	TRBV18	TGTGCCAGCCGCGCAGGGAACACTGAAGCTTTCTTT	CASRAGNTEAFF
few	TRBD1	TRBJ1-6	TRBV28	TGTGCCAGCAGTGCACGAACAGGGGGCAATTCACCCCTCCACTTT	CASSARTGGNSPLHF
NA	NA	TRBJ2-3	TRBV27	TGTGCCAGCAGTTTGTCTAACAGGGCTAGCACAGATACGCAGTATTTT	CASSLSNRASTDTQYF
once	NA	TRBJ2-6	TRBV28	TGTGCCAGCAGTCCTTCAAGGGGTGGGGCCAACGTCCTGACTTTC	CASSPSRGGANVLTF
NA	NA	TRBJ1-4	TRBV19	TGTGCCAGTAGTATGAATCGACAGGTTAATGAAAAACTGTTTTTT	CASSMNRQVNEKLFF
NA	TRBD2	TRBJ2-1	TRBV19	TGTGCCAGTAGTGGGGGGGATTTAGTATTCTTC	CASSGGDLVFF
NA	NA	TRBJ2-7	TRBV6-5	TGTGCCAGCAGCCCCGCGCGACAAGGATACGAGCAGTACTTC	CASSPARQGYEQYF
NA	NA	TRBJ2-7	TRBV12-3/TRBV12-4	TGTGCCAGCAGTCCCTTCTCCTACGAGCAGTACTTC	CASSPFSYEQYF
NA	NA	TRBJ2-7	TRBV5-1	TGCGCCAGCAGCTTTAGTACAGGCGTCCCCTACGAGCAGTACTTC	CASSFSTGVPYEQYF
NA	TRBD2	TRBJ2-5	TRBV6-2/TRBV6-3	TGTGCCAGCAGTTACTCTCCCAGCGGGAGGCTGGAGGAGACCCAGTACTTC	CASSYSPSGRLEETQYF
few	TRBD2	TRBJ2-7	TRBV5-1	TGCGCCAGCAGCTTGCGGTCTAGCGGGAGGGGTTACGAGCAGTACTTC	CASSLRSSGRGYEQYF
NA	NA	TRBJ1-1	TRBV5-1	TGCGCCAGCAGCTTGGCATCGGCCTTAGGAGGAGCTTTCTTT	CASSLASALGGAFF
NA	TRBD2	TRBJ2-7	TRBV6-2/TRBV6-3	TGTGCCAGCAGTTACCGGACTAGCGGGAGTGGCTACGAGCAGTACTTC	CASSYRTSGSGYEQYF
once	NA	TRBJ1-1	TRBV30	TGTGCCTGGAGTACCCAGGGGTACACTGAAGCTTTCTTT	CAWSTQGYTEAFF
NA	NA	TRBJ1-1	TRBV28	TGTGCCAGCCGAGCCGGGATGTCTTTCTTT	CASRAGMSFF
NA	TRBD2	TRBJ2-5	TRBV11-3	TGTGCCAGCTCCCCGGGGGGAGGAGGAGAGACCCAGTACTTC	CASSPGGGGETQYF
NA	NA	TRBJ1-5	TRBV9	TGTGCCAGCAGCCCAGAGGCGCTGGGGAGGCCCCAGCATTTT	CASSPEALGRPQHF
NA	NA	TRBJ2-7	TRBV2	TGTGCCAGCAGCGCCGGGAGATACTACGAGCAGTACTTC	CASSAGRYYEQYF
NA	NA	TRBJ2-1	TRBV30	TGTGCCTGGAGTGTAGGGGGGGGAAATGAGCAGTTCTTC	CAWSVGGGNEQFF
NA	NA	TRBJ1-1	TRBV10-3	TGTGCCATCAGCCTTATGGGGCGACCTGAAGCTTTCTTT	CAISLMGRPEAFF
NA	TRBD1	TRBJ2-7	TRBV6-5	TGTGCCAGCAGTTACCGACAGGGGTTCTACGAGCAGTACTTC	CASSYRQGFYEQYF
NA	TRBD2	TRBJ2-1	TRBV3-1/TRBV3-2	TGTGCCAGCAGCCCTTTAGCGGGAAGGTCCTACAATGAGCAGTTCTTC	CASSPLAGRSYNEQFF
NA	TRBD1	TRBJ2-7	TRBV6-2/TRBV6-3	TGTGCCAGCAGCCGACAGGGAGTAGAGCAGTACTTC	CASSRQGVEQYF
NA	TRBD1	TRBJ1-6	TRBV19	TGTGCCAGTAGTATGGCAGGGGGTCTTTCACCCCTCCACTTT	CASSMAGGLSPLHF
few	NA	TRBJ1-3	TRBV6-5	TGTGCCAGCAGTTACTCGAAACTTCCTGGAAACACCATATATTTT	CASSYSKLPGNTIYF
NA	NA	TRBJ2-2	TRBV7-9	TGTGCCAGCAGGCCGACAGGAAACACCGGGGAGCTGTTTTTT	CASRPTGNTGELFF
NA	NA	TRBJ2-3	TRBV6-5	TGTGCCAGCACTGCCGGGGGAAGCACAGATACGCAGTATTTT	CASTAGGSTDTQYF
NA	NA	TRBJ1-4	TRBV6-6	TGTGCCACCCAACGACAGGTGAATGAAAAACTGTTTTTT	CATQRQVNEKLFF
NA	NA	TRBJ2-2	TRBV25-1	TGTGCCAGCAGCGGGGAGGTTTCCGGGACAGACTTCACCGGGGAGCTGTTTTTT	CASSGEVSGTDFTGELFF
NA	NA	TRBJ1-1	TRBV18	TGTGCCAGCTCACTCGGGTCGGGTTTCGAAGCTTTCTTT	CASSLGSGFEAFF
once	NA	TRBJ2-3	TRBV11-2	TGTGCCAGCAGCGCCCTAGCGAGCACAGATACGCAGTATTTT	CASSALASTDTQYF
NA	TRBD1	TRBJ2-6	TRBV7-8	TGTGCCAGCAGCTGGACAGGGTCTGGGGCCAACGTCCTGACTTTC	CASSWTGSGANVLTF
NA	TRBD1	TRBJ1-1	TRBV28	TGTGCCAGCAGACCGGGACAGGGAGGCACTGAAGCTTTCTTT	CASRPGQGGTEAFF
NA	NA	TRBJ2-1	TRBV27	TGTGCCAGCAGACTTAGTGGGAGCTCCTACAATGAGCAGTTCTTC	CASRLSGSSYNEQFF
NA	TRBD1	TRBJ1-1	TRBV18	TGTGCCAGCTCATCCACAGGGGGGAACACTGAAGCTTTCTTT	CASSSTGGNTEAFF
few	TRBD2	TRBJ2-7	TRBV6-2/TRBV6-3	TGTGCCAGCAGTTACCCTCTAGCGGGCCACTCCTACGAGCAGTACTTC	CASSYPLAGHSYEQYF
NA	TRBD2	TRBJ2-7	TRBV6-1	TGTGCCAGCAGTGATGTTATGTTGGGGAGGGCCTCCTACGAGCAGTACTTC	CASSDVMLGRASYEQYF
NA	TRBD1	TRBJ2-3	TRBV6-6	TGTGCCAGCAGTTGGACAGGGGGCACAGATACGCAGTATTTT	CASSWTGGTDTQYF
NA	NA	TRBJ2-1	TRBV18	TGTGCCAGCTCACCGGTTTTGCGAAATGAGCAGTTCTTC	CASSPVLRNEQFF
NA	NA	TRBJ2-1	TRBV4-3	TGCGCCAGCAGCCAAGATCAAGCTTTAGTAGAGCAGTTCTTC	CASSQDQALVEQFF
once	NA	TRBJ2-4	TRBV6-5	TGTGCCAGCACGAGGCAATACGGAAACATTCAGTACTTC	CASTRQYGNIQYF
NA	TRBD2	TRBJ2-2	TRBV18	TGTGCCAGCTCACCAAGGACTAGCGGGTCAACCGGGGAGCTGTTTTTT	CASSPRTSGSTGELFF
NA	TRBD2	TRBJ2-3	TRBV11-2	TGTGCCAGCAGCTTCTCTAGCGGGAGCACAGATACGCAGTATTTT	CASSFSSGSTDTQYF
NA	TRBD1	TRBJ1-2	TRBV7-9	TGTGCCAGCAGCGCACAGGGGGGAGAGGCCTATGGCTACACCTTC	CASSAQGGEAYGYTF
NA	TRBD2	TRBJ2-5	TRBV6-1	TGTGCCAGCAGTGGAAGGACTAGCGGGAGGGGGGGAGAGACCCAGTACTTC	CASSGRTSGRGGETQYF
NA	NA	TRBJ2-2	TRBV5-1	TGCGCCAGCAGCCCCTTCGGGGTGGGGGGGCCCAACACCGGGGAGCTGTTTTTT	CASSPFGVGGPNTGELFF
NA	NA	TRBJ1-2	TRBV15	TGTGCCACCAGCACTAGACGGCAGGGGCCGGAGCACTATGGCTACACCTTC	CATSTRRQGPEHYGYTF
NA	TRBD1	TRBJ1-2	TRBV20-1	TGCAGTGCTAGTATCCAGGGGGGCTATGGCTACACCTTC	CSASIQGGYGYTF